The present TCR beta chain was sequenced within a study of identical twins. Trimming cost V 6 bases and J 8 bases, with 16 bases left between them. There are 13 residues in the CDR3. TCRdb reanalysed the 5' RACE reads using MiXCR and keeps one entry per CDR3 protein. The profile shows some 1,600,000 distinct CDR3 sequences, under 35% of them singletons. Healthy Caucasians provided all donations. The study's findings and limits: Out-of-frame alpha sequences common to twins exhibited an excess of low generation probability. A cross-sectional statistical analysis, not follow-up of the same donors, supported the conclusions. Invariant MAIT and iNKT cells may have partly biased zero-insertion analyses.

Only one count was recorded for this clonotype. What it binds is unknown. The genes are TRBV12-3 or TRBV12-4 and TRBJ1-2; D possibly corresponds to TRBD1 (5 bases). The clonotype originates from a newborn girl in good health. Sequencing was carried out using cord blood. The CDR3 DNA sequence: TGTGCCAGCAGCCCCCAGGGCTCGGTGGGCTACACCTTC. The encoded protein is CASSPQGSVGYTF.